Below are 10 T cell receptor beta chains sequenced from a single sample in a study of shared clonotypes between healthy human individuals. Naive CD8 cells lacked CD45RO, underwent positive selection for CCR7 and left out terminally differentiated effector memory CD45RA+ cells. TCRdb's copy holds only in-frame clones and misses some; the assay was immunoSEQ multiplex PCR. The sample has 1.5 million to 2.5 million clones, around 96% seen once. Material: naive CD8+ T cells sorted from blood. These TCRs come from a man younger than 35 in good health.

J is TRBJ2-1 and V is TRBV9, with D perhaps matching TRBD1 or TRBD2 (6 bases each). This CDR3 comprises 16 residues. Trimming took off 1 base at V and 7 bases at J, with 18 bases between the two ends. CDR1 is SGDLS and CDR2 is YYNGEE in the germline V gene. DNA for the CDR3: TGTGCCAGCAGCGTAACTACCGGGGGCCCTCGAAATGAGCAGTTCTTC. It yields the protein CASSVTTGGPRNEQFF.

Details on this clone: The junction differs from germline at one of its ends, possibly a read error. V usage is TRBV6-1 and J usage is TRBJ2-3; D is uncertain. CDR3 length: 14 residues. Germline V gene lookup returns CDR1 MNHNS and CDR2 SASEGT. The DNA of the CDR3 is TGTGCCAGCAGCGAAGTTGGGGACACAGATACGCAGTATTTT. It yields the protein CASSEVGDTDTQYF.

The rearrangement joins TRBV6-1 to TRBJ2-3; D may match TRBD1 or TRBD2 (7 bases each). In germline, CDR1 is MNHNS, CDR2 SASEGT. Trimming stripped 9 bases from V and 1 base from J, with 17 bases between. This CDR3 spans 15 amino acids. The CDR3 is CASGQGEGGTDTQYF. DNA of the CDR3: TGTGCCAGTGGTCAGGGGGAGGGCGGCACAGATACGCAGTATTTT.

The chain employs TRBV6-5 and TRBJ2-2, with 9 bases identical to TRBD2. Germline V gives CDR1 MNHEY, CDR2 SVGAGI. The CDR3 covers 15 residues. V gave up 4 bases and J gave up 7 bases; unmatched junction bases: 7. Here the CDR3 reads CASSFLGLAGGELFF. CDR3 bases: TGTGCCAGCAGTTTCCTGGGACTAGCTGGCGGGGAGCTGTTTTTT.

This clone occurred once. The chain recombines TRBV19 with TRBJ1-2, with 9 bases that match TRBD1. This CDR3 contains 14 residues. Losses at the gene ends were 4 bases for V and 9 bases for J; bases not matched to a gene: 9. The V gene's germline CDR1 is LNHDA and CDR2 SQIVND (reference sequence). This CDR3 is CASSTWTGEYSYTF. CDR3 nucleotide sequence: TGTGCCAGTAGTACCTGGACAGGGGAATATAGCTACACCTTC.

The V call is TRBV27, the J call TRBJ1-1; 7 nucleotides align to TRBD1. With 6 bases clipped from V and 8 bases from J, the junction kept 12 bases outside the gene matches. Germline assignment: CDR1 MNHEY and CDR2 SMNVEV (reference sequence). This CDR3 is 14 amino acids long. The CDR3 reads CASSLTGFTTEAFF. The CDR3 DNA follows: TGTGCCAGCAGCCTGACAGGGTTTACCACGGAAGCTTTCTTT.

J is TRBJ1-5 and V is TRBV19; a weak D match, TRBD1 (6 bases). The CDR3 length is 16 residues. Deletions cut 0 bases from V and 6 bases from J, with 15 bases between. Per the germline V gene, CDR1 is LNHDA and CDR2 is SQIVND (reference sequence). In nucleotides, the CDR3 is TGTGCCAGTAGTATAGAGTACTCAGGGGCTGTTCAGCCCCAGCATTTT. This sequence encodes CASSIEYSGAVQPQHF.

This chain connects TRBV11-2 to TRBJ1-6; D ambiguous. This CDR3 has 15 amino acids. V lost 0 bases and J 5 bases, leaving 8 bases between the germline ends. Germline CDR1 reads SGHAT; CDR2 reads FQNNGV. CDR3 region: CASSLDQGNNSPLHF. The CDR3 DNA reads as TGTGCCAGCAGCTTAGATCAAGGCAATAATTCACCCCTCCACTTT.

V usage is TRBV11-3 and J usage is TRBJ1-5, with D perhaps matching TRBD1 (5 bases). CDR1 is SGHNT, CDR2 YENEEA, per germline. The CDR3 totals 14 residues. Trimming shortened V by 4 bases and J by 9 bases, and 16 bases separated the two germline ends. The CDR3 DNA reads TGTGCCAGCAGCTCGGCCGAGTGGGGGGGGCCCCAGCATTTT. Translation gives CASSSAEWGGPQHF.

J is TRBJ2-3 and V is TRBV5-1, with TRBD1 as a possible D gene (6 bases). This CDR3 comprises 16 residues. CDR1 and CDR2 from the germline V gene are SGHRS and YFSETQ. Deletions cut 0 bases from V and 3 bases from J, with 14 bases between. The CDR3 region has the DNA TGCGCCAGCAGCTTGGCGGTGCAGGGGTCTACAGATACGCAGTATTTT. It codes for CASSLAVQGSTDTQYF. Looking up the rest from reference TRBV5-1 and TRBJ2-3 gives the full variable domain: KAGVTQTPRYLIKTRGQQVTLSCSPISGHRSVSWYQQTPGQGLQFLFEYFSETQRNKGNFPGRFSGRQFSNSRSEMNVSTLELGDSALYLCASSLAVQGSTDTQYFGPGTRLTVL.